Listed here are 20 T cell receptor beta chains from one sample, sequenced in a study of blood T cell repertoires in COVID-19. This table comes from immunoSEQ multiplex PCR, and its TCRdb copy is limited to in-frame clones, with some not included. In the table there are about 85,000 clones, 85% to 90% of which are singletons. Source material: peripheral blood. The receptors here all came from a woman older than 75 with acute or convalescent COVID-19.

The chain uses TRBV19 and TRBJ1-4; TRBD1 agrees at 10 bases. J was trimmed by 7 bases and V by 5 bases; bases with no gene match: 7. This CDR3 comprises 15 residues. Germline CDR1 LNHDA, CDR2 SQIVND (reference sequence). The CDR3 protein is CASSDPGQGIEKLFF. The CDR3 DNA reads TGTGCCAGTAGTGATCCGGGACAGGGGATTGAAAAACTGTTTTTT.

V and J are TRBV30 and TRBJ2-7, with D tentatively TRBD2 (5 bases). The CDR3 consists of 14 residues. Germline-derived CDR1 and CDR2 are GTSNPN and SVGIG (reference sequence). V was clipped by 0 bases and J by 2 bases, with 11 bases between them. The CDR3 DNA reads as TGTGCCTGGAGTGTCGGGCGGGCCCCCTACGAGCAGTACTTC. This encodes CAWSVGRAPYEQYF.

J is TRBJ1-4 and V is TRBV30; the match to TRBD1 covers 11 bases. The CDR3 length is 15 residues. The germline gives CDR1 GTSNPN, CDR2 SVGIG (reference sequence). V shed 3 bases and J 7 bases; nucleotides not matched to a gene: 7. CDR3 nucleotide sequence: TGTGCCTGGAGCGTCGGACAGGGGGCGTTTGAAAAACTGTTTTTT. Amino acid sequence: CAWSVGQGAFEKLFF. The full variable domain, rest sourced from reference TRBV30 and TRBJ1-4, is SQTIHQWPATLVQPVGSPLSLECTVEGTSNPNLYWYRQAAGRGLQLLFYSVGIGQISSEVPQNLSASRPQDRQFILSSKKLLLSDSGFYLCAWSVGQGAFEKLFFGSGTQLSVL.

The chain links TRBV11-3 to TRBJ2-3; TRBD1 matches 7 bases. The CDR3 contains 15 residues. Germline-derived CDR1 and CDR2 are SGHNT and YENEEA. Trimming at V came to 4 bases and at J to 4 bases, leaving 8 bases not matched to a gene. CDR3 nucleotide sequence: TGTGCCAGCAGCTCACCAGGGGGAGTGGCAGATACGCAGTATTTT. It translates to CASSSPGGVADTQYF.

The chain is built from TRBV30 and TRBJ1-5; weak D call: TRBD1 (5 bases). The length of the CDR3 is 15 residues. CDR1 and CDR2 from the germline V gene are GTSNPN and SVGIG (reference sequence). V was pared by 0 bases and J by 0 bases, with 9 bases between. CDR3 sequence reads: CAWSVGDYSNQPQHF. CDR3 sequence (DNA): TGTGCCTGGAGTGTCGGGGACTATAGCAATCAGCCCCAGCATTTT.

V and J are TRBV7-9 and TRBJ1-2; maybe TRBD1 (5 bases). Per the germline V gene, CDR1 is SEHNR and CDR2 is FQNEAQ (reference sequence). The CDR3 sequence is 15 residues long. Trimming removed 4 bases from V and 0 bases from J, with 12 bases in between. The CDR3 region is CASSSLSTANYGYTF. CDR3 in DNA: TGTGCCAGCAGCTCTCTCTCGACAGCTAACTATGGCTACACCTTC. The variable domain in full, completed from reference TRBV7-9 and TRBJ1-2, reads DTGVSQNPRHKITKRGQNVTFRCDPISEHNRLYWYRQTLGQGPEFLTYFQNEAQLEKSRLLSDRFSAERPKGSFSTLEIQRTEQGDSAMYLCASSSLSTANYGYTFGSGTRLTVV.

V and J are TRBV7-2 and TRBJ2-5; 10 nucleotides match TRBD2. Germline CDR1 reads SGHTA; CDR2 reads FQGNSA. V shed 4 bases, J shed 4 bases, and the junction held 6 bases outside the gene matches. The CDR3 is 15 amino acids. CDR3 DNA sequence: TGTGCCAGCAGCTCTAGCGGGAGTAGGTTAGAGACCCAGTACTTC. This sequence encodes CASSSSGSRLETQYF. Variable domain in full (rest from reference TRBV7-2 and TRBJ2-5): GAGVSQSPSNKVTEKGKDVELRCDPISGHTALYWYRQSLGQGLEFLIYFQGNSAPDKSGLPSDRFSAERTGGSVSTLTIQRTQQEDSAVYLCASSSSGSRLETQYFGPGTRLLVL.

This clone was observed a handful of times. The rearrangement links TRBV6-5 to TRBJ1-2; 9 bases are a match to TRBD1. In germline, CDR1 is MNHEY, CDR2 SVGAGI. The CDR3 is 14 amino acids. V trimming: 5 bases; J trimming: 7 bases; junction bases outside the gene matches: 8. CDR3 region: CASSPLTGGSGYTF. CDR3 DNA: TGTGCCAGCAGTCCCCTTACAGGGGGCTCTGGCTACACCTTC.

Many counts were recorded for this clone. The chain combines TRBV27 with TRBJ2-1; no firm D call. The germline V gene has CDR1 MNHEY and CDR2 SMNVEV (reference sequence). Trimming removed 5 bases from V and 10 bases from J, with 12 bases in between. This CDR3 spans 12 amino acids. The CDR3 sequence: CASSLPGKEQFF. As DNA, the CDR3 is TGTGCCAGCAGTCTCCCTGGCAAAGAGCAGTTCTTC.

V is TRBV7-8 and J is TRBJ1-1, with TRBD1 identical over 9 bases. The CDR3 consists of 17 residues. CDR1 and CDR2 from the germline V gene are SGHVS and FQNEAQ. V shed 4 bases, J shed 3 bases, and the junction held 12 bases outside the gene matches. The CDR3 nucleotides read TGTGCCAGCAGCTCGATAATACAGGGGGCGGGCGACACTGAAGCTTTCTTT. The encoded protein is CASSSIIQGAGDTEAFF.

The V and J genes are TRBV5-1 and TRBJ2-2; weak D call: TRBD2 (6 bases). Per the germline V gene, CDR1 is SGHRS and CDR2 is YFSETQ. V lost 1 base to trimming and J lost 4 bases, with 14 bases between them. The CDR3 totals 16 residues. CDR3 sequence (DNA): TGCGCCAGCAGCTTGTACCAGCGGGCGGTCACCGGGGAGCTGTTTTTT. This sequence encodes CASSLYQRAVTGELFF.

V and J are TRBV2 and TRBJ2-5; 11 bases fit TRBD2. V shed 6 bases and J 5 bases; nucleotides not matched to a gene: 11. The CDR3 loop spans 16 amino acids. Germline V lookup: CDR1 SNHLY, CDR2 FYNNEI. CDR3 sequence: CASSLGLAGLRETQYF. For the CDR3, the DNA is TGTGCCAGCAGCCTAGGACTAGCGGGCTTGAGGGAGACCCAGTACTTC.

The chain links TRBV6-5 to TRBJ1-2; 7 bases are a match to TRBD1. Germline-derived CDR1 and CDR2 are MNHEY and SVGAGI. The CDR3 is made up of 13 amino acids. The V and J ends lost 7 bases and 4 bases, in that order; junction bases with no gene match: 6. CDR3 sequence: CASTTGQFYGYTF. CDR3 nucleotides: TGTGCCAGCACCACGGGACAGTTCTATGGCTACACCTTC.

J is TRBJ2-1 and V is TRBV2; the D gene is possibly TRBD2 (5 bases). V shed 8 bases and J shed 6 bases, with 14 bases lying between them. The CDR3 is made up of 13 amino acids. Germline loops: CDR1 SNHLY, CDR2 FYNNEI. CDR3 protein: CASLGSDPNEQFF. CDR3 DNA: TGTGCCAGCCTGGGTAGCGACCCCAATGAGCAGTTCTTC.

The chain joins TRBV10-1 to TRBJ2-7; a weak D match, TRBD2 (6 bases). CDR1 WNHNN and CDR2 SYGVQD come from the germline V gene (reference sequence). This CDR3 region has 15 residues. Trimming shortened V by 2 bases and J by 4 bases, and 15 bases separated the two germline ends. The CDR3 loop is CASSESRAGTYEQYF. CDR3 DNA sequence: TGCGCCAGCAGTGAGAGTAGGGCGGGAACGTACGAGCAGTACTTC.

The chain is built from TRBV19 and TRBJ2-2; 8 bases match TRBD1. With 5 bases clipped from V and 3 bases from J, the junction kept 2 bases outside the gene matches. CDR3 size: 14 residues. Germline V CDR1 and CDR2: LNHDA, SQIVND (reference sequence). CDR3: CASSRTGYTGELFF. In nucleotides, the CDR3 is TGTGCCAGTAGTCGGACAGGGTACACCGGGGAGCTGTTTTTT.

The rearrangement joins TRBV10-2 to TRBJ2-7, with 11 bases matching TRBD2. V lost 4 bases, J lost 0 bases, and 5 bases stayed unmatched. The CDR3 runs 16 residues. CDR1 is WSHSY, CDR2 SAAADI, per germline. CDR3 nucleotides: TGCGCCAGCAGTGGGGCCACTAGCGGGAGCTCCTACGAGCAGTACTTC. Protein: CASSGATSGSSYEQYF.

The chain links TRBV5-1 to TRBJ2-7, with 9 positions matching TRBD1. Germline CDR1 reads SGHRS; CDR2 reads YFSETQ. This CDR3 is 13 amino acids long. The junction had 3 bases not matched to a gene; V was cut back by 2 bases and J by 6 bases. CDR3 DNA sequence: TGCGCCAGCAGCTTTGGGACAGGGTCCGAGCAGTACTTC. It encodes CASSFGTGSEQYF.

This clone was counted only a few times. The genes are TRBV11-2 and TRBJ2-7; 12 bases map to TRBD2. The germline gives CDR1 SGHAT, CDR2 FQNNGV. This CDR3 has 15 residues. Trimming removed 1 base from V and 3 bases from J; junction bases left unmatched: 1. The CDR3 region has the DNA TGTGCCAGCAGCTTAGGACTAGCGGGAGTCTACGAGCAGTACTTC. Translating it yields CASSLGLAGVYEQYF.

This clone was found a few times. The chain combines TRBV11-2 with TRBJ2-5; unclear D gene. The germline V gene encodes CDR1 SGHAT and CDR2 FQNNGV. Trimming cost V 5 bases and J 5 bases, with 9 bases left between them. This CDR3 is built from 12 residues. CDR3: CASSKNRETQYF. Here the CDR3 DNA reads TGTGCCAGCAGCAAAAACCGGGAGACCCAGTACTTC.